This T cell receptor beta chain is from a study of cytotoxic CD8 clonotypes in ibrutinib-treated CLL. Overall study context: Response samples were drawn at a median of approximately 11 months of treatment, range 6 to 36.

Germline CDR1 reads PRHDT; CDR2 reads FYEKMQ (reference sequence). Trimming took 5 bases from V and 0 from J; bases not matched to a gene: 12. The CDR3 has 18 amino acids. Study-level points and caveats: In comparison with age-matched healthy donors, baseline clonality was higher and tracked circulating CD8+ T-cell counts. Public clonotypes were rare and shrank or held steady on treatment.

As concerns this clone: Its matching antigen is unknown.

Deep sequencing aimed at 1 in 200,000 to 1 in 1 million T cells' resolution. Measured with immunoSEQ multiplex PCR; TCRdb has only the in-frame clones, and not every one. This table holds about 16,000 clones, approximately 71% found once. Sequencing was performed on PBMCs, taken before ibrutinib treatment. The rearrangement uses TRBV13 and TRBJ2-5; 10 bases align to TRBD2. The TCR was taken from a human donor with chronic lymphocytic leukemia. CDR3 sequence reads: CASSRKASGGQYQETQYF. The CDR3 DNA reads as TGTGCCAGCAGCAGAAAGGCTAGCGGGGGCCAGTACCAAGAGACCCAGTACTTC.